Listed below are T cell receptor beta chains from one sample, sequenced in a study of T cell clones after liver transplantation. The method was immunoSEQ multiplex PCR; TCRdb's version includes in-frame clones alone and lacks a portion of them. The sample has roughly 100,000 clones; 84% are singletons. Source: CD4+ T cells from blood, taken about 50 months after liver transplant. The source is a human patient who received a liver transplant. Some T cells may be the graft donor's. Both conserved end residues are part of each CDR3. The order of the fields is CDR3 protein, CDR3 DNA, clone size, J gene, D gene, V gene. D genes are given only for firm matches. Size is omitted from some rows. Given values are once, few, many or a class for expanded clones.

CDR3: CASGGPGGNQPQHF; DNA: TGTGCCAGCGGTGGCCCGGGAGGCAATCAGCCCCAGCATTTT; size: NA; J: TRBJ1-5; D: NA; V: TRBV6-5
CDR3: CASTLSGAWRTVPYEQYF; DNA: TGTGCCAGTACCTTATCAGGGGCGTGGAGGACAGTCCCTTACGAGCAGTACTTC; size: once; J: TRBJ2-7; D: NA; V: TRBV19
CDR3: CASSTDRASTF; DNA: TGTGCCAGCAGCACGGACAGGGCTAGCACCTTC; size: NA; J: TRBJ1-2; D: TRBD1; V: TRBV28
CDR3: CASSPRDSHNTEAFF; DNA: TGTGCCAGCAGCCCCCGGGACAGCCACAACACTGAAGCTTTCTTT; size: NA; J: TRBJ1-1; D: TRBD1; V: TRBV7-6
CDR3: CASSLEIDPSYEQYF; DNA: TGCGCCAGCAGCTTAGAGATCGATCCGTCCTACGAGCAGTACTTC; size: NA; J: TRBJ2-7; D: NA; V: TRBV5-1
CDR3: CASSGEGFNQPQHF; DNA: TGTGCCAGCAGCGGGGAGGGGTTCAATCAGCCCCAGCATTTT; size: NA; J: TRBJ1-5; D: NA; V: TRBV21-1
CDR3: CASSPPGGEQFF; DNA: TGTGCCAGCAGCCCCCCGGGGGGTGAGCAGTTCTTC; size: NA; J: TRBJ2-1; D: TRBD2; V: TRBV28
CDR3: CASSLSTDTQYF; DNA: TGTGCCAGCAGCCTAAGCACAGATACGCAGTATTTT; size: NA; J: TRBJ2-3; D: NA; V: TRBV9
CDR3: CASSSDPANNEQFF; DNA: TGTGCCAGCAGCTCGGACCCGGCGAACAATGAGCAGTTCTTC; size: NA; J: TRBJ2-1; D: NA; V: TRBV7-3
CDR3: CASLQGSFSGANVLTF; DNA: TGTGCCAGCCTACAGGGAAGCTTCTCTGGGGCCAACGTCCTGACTTTC; size: NA; J: TRBJ2-6; D: NA; V: TRBV19
CDR3: CASGPISNNEQFF; DNA: TGTGCTAGTGGCCCGATCAGTAACAATGAGCAGTTCTTC; size: once; J: TRBJ2-1; D: NA; V: TRBV12-5
CDR3: CASSATGGLSYEQYF; DNA: TGCGCCAGCAGCGCTACAGGGGGCTTGTCCTACGAGCAGTACTTC; size: NA; J: TRBJ2-7; D: TRBD1; V: TRBV5-1
CDR3: CASSPTVRVYEQYF; DNA: TGTGCCAGCAGCCCGACGGTGAGGGTCTACGAGCAGTACTTC; size: once; J: TRBJ2-7; D: NA; V: TRBV7-2
CDR3: CASSLAPNTGAFF; DNA: TGCGCCAGCAGCTTGGCGCCTAACACTGGAGCTTTCTTT; size: NA; J: TRBJ1-1; D: NA; V: TRBV5-1
CDR3: CASSQVGGRADYNEQFF; DNA: TGTGCCAGCAGCCAAGTAGGCGGGAGGGCCGATTACAATGAGCAGTTCTTC; size: once; J: TRBJ2-1; D: TRBD2; V: TRBV14
CDR3: CASSLAGGSGNTIYF; DNA: TGTGCCAGCAGTTTAGCAGGGGGCTCTGGAAACACCATATATTTT; size: NA; J: TRBJ1-3; D: TRBD1; V: TRBV28
CDR3: CASSPKWTSNEKLFF; DNA: TGTGCCAGCAGTCCTAAGTGGACGTCTAATGAAAAACTGTTTTTT; size: once; J: TRBJ1-4; D: NA; V: TRBV6-1
CDR3: CASSPSSVGSYNEQFF; DNA: TGTGCCAGCAGCCCTAGTAGCGTAGGTTCCTACAATGAGCAGTTCTTC; size: NA; J: TRBJ2-1; D: NA; V: TRBV11-2
CDR3: CASRDLDRGDQPQHF; DNA: TGTGCCAGCAGAGATTTGGACAGGGGAGATCAGCCCCAGCATTTT; size: NA; J: TRBJ1-5; D: TRBD1; V: TRBV2
CDR3: CASKRTPTEDTQYF; DNA: TGCGCCAGCAAACGCACCCCGACAGAAGATACGCAGTATTTT; size: NA; J: TRBJ2-3; D: NA; V: TRBV5-1
CDR3: CASSQRTGFSGNTIYF; DNA: TGTGCCAGCAGCCAACGGACAGGGTTCTCTGGAAACACCATATATTTT; size: once; J: TRBJ1-3; D: TRBD1; V: TRBV14
CDR3: CASSYSGRASNSPLHF; DNA: TGTGCCAGCAGTTACTCAGGCAGGGCTTCGAATTCACCCCTCCACTTT; size: NA; J: TRBJ1-6; D: NA; V: TRBV6-5
CDR3: CASSSRDPNEKLFF; DNA: TGCGCCAGCAGCTCACGGGACCCTAATGAAAAACTGTTTTTT; size: NA; J: TRBJ1-4; D: NA; V: TRBV4-1
CDR3: CASSQETRDRAVAFYEQYF; DNA: TGCGCCAGCAGCCAGGAGACCCGGGACAGGGCCGTTGCCTTCTACGAGCAGTACTTC; size: NA; J: TRBJ2-7; D: TRBD1; V: TRBV4-1
CDR3: CASRPTGGTSRTGELFF; DNA: TGTGCCAGCAGACCCACAGGGGGAACTTCGAGGACCGGGGAGCTGTTTTTT; size: NA; J: TRBJ2-2; D: TRBD1; V: TRBV7-6
CDR3: CASSSGGPDEKLFF; DNA: TGCGCCAGCAGCTCGGGAGGTCCCGATGAAAAACTGTTTTTT; size: few; J: TRBJ1-4; D: NA; V: TRBV5-1
CDR3: CSVPGGSSGRVTDTQYF; DNA: TGCAGCGTCCCAGGAGGGAGTAGCGGGAGGGTTACAGATACGCAGTATTTT; size: NA; J: TRBJ2-3; D: TRBD2; V: TRBV29-1
CDR3: CASSIGQNSNQPQHF; DNA: TGTGCCAGTAGTATCGGGCAGAATAGCAATCAGCCCCAGCATTTT; size: NA; J: TRBJ1-5; D: NA; V: TRBV19
CDR3: CASSATSDRAGNTIYF; DNA: TGCGCCAGCAGTGCGACCTCGGACAGGGCTGGAAACACCATATATTTT; size: NA; J: TRBJ1-3; D: TRBD1; V: TRBV10-1
CDR3: CASSARTGGFEAFF; DNA: TGTGCCAGCAGTGCTCGGACAGGGGGCTTTGAAGCTTTCTTT; size: NA; J: TRBJ1-1; D: TRBD1; V: TRBV2
CDR3: CASSPNTGELFF; DNA: TGTGCCAGCTCACCAAACACCGGGGAGCTGTTTTTT; size: once; J: TRBJ2-2; D: NA; V: TRBV18
CDR3: CASSLTSGENEQFF; DNA: TGCGCCAGCAGCTTGACTAGCGGTGAGAATGAGCAGTTCTTC; size: NA; J: TRBJ2-1; D: TRBD2; V: TRBV5-1
CDR3: CASSLDEQGPQFF; DNA: TGTGCCAGCAGCTTAGATGAGCAGGGGCCTCAGTTCTTC; size: NA; J: TRBJ2-1; D: NA; V: TRBV7-9
CDR3: CASSLRHQNTEAFF; DNA: TGTGCCAGTAGCTTACGACACCAGAACACTGAAGCTTTCTTT; size: NA; J: TRBJ1-1; D: NA; V: TRBV28
CDR3: CASSLAEGAHTEAFF; DNA: TGTGCCAGCAGCTTAGCGGAAGGGGCGCACACTGAAGCTTTCTTT; size: NA; J: TRBJ1-1; D: NA; V: TRBV7-2
CDR3: CASRPAGHYEQYF; DNA: TGTGCCAGCAGGCCCGCCGGACACTACGAGCAGTACTTC; size: few; J: TRBJ2-7; D: NA; V: TRBV2
CDR3: CASSVVVWGTEQYF; DNA: TGTGCCAGCAGCGTAGTGGTTTGGGGAACCGAGCAGTACTTC; size: NA; J: TRBJ2-7; D: NA; V: TRBV9
CDR3: CASSLWQGFSYNEQFF; DNA: TGTGCCAGCAGCTTGTGGCAGGGCTTTTCCTACAATGAGCAGTTCTTC; size: NA; J: TRBJ2-1; D: NA; V: TRBV5-6
CDR3: CASSVGTGGGEKLFF; DNA: TGTGCCAGCAGCGTAGGGACAGGGGGAGGGGAAAAACTGTTTTTT; size: NA; J: TRBJ1-4; D: TRBD1; V: TRBV9
CDR3: CASSPRVGKIYEQFF; DNA: TGCGCCAGCAGTCCTCGGGTGGGGAAGATCTATGAGCAGTTCTTC; size: NA; J: TRBJ2-1; D: NA; V: TRBV4-1
CDR3: CASSLATQNSGANVLTF; DNA: TGCGCCAGCAGCTTGGCGACTCAGAACTCTGGGGCCAACGTCCTGACTTTC; size: NA; J: TRBJ2-6; D: NA; V: TRBV5-1
CDR3: CASTPPTSGGDTQYF; DNA: TGTGCCAGCACCCCCCCGACTAGCGGAGGAGATACGCAGTATTTT; size: NA; J: TRBJ2-3; D: TRBD2; V: TRBV6-5
CDR3: CASSQPALARQTVDTQYF; DNA: TGCGCCAGCAGCCAGCCCGCCCTGGCCAGGCAAACCGTAGATACGCAGTATTTT; size: NA; J: TRBJ2-3; D: NA; V: TRBV4-1
CDR3: CASSGEGGPTGELFF; DNA: TGCGCCAGCAGCGGGGAGGGAGGGCCGACCGGGGAGCTGTTTTTT; size: NA; J: TRBJ2-2; D: TRBD2; V: TRBV5-1
CDR3: CASSYTPGQNSPLHF; DNA: TGTGCCAGCAGTTACACCCCGGGACAGAATTCACCCCTCCACTTT; size: NA; J: TRBJ1-6; D: TRBD1; V: TRBV6-5